A single sample is the source of the 13 T cell receptor beta chains below, sequenced in a study of blood T cell repertoires in COVID-19. Profiled with immunoSEQ multiplex PCR; TCRdb holds only in-frame clones, not every one. The sample lists about 250,000 clones, around 88% seen once, with around 5.4% in the top ten. Sequenced material: peripheral blood. The receptors come from a man older than 75 with acute or convalescent COVID-19.

The rearrangement links TRBV7-9 to TRBJ2-7, with 7 bases aligning to TRBD1. The CDR3 sequence is 16 residues long. J lost 4 bases, V lost 5 bases, and 14 bases had no gene match. The germline V gene encodes CDR1 SEHNR and CDR2 FQNEAQ (reference sequence). The CDR3 here is CASSPDFIGQDYEQYF. The CDR3 DNA sequence: TGTGCCAGCAGCCCAGATTTTATAGGACAGGATTACGAGCAGTACTTC.

This chain connects TRBV7-3 to TRBJ2-5; TRBD1 is a possible D gene (5 bases). The CDR3 spans 15 residues. CDR1 is SGHTA and CDR2 is FQGTGA in the germline V gene. Between the trimmed V and J ends, which lost 1 base and 2 bases, there was a span of 11 bases. Here the CDR3 DNA reads TGTGCCAGCAGCTTAATGGGGCAGGTACAAGAGACCCAGTACTTC. This translates into CASSLMGQVQETQYF.

The rearrangement links TRBV5-1 to TRBJ2-3; D remains unclear. CDR1 is SGHRS, CDR2 YFSETQ, per germline. The CDR3 is 15 residues long. The V gene lost 0 bases and the J gene lost 1 base, with 9 bases spanning the gap. The CDR3 is CASSLGVAGTDTQYF. The CDR3 bases are TGCGCCAGCAGCTTGGGGGTAGCAGGCACAGATACGCAGTATTTT. The whole variable domain, filled in from reference TRBV5-1 and TRBJ2-3, reads KAGVTQTPRYLIKTRGQQVTLSCSPISGHRSVSWYQQTPGQGLQFLFEYFSETQRNKGNFPGRFSGRQFSNSRSEMNVSTLELGDSALYLCASSLGVAGTDTQYFGPGTRLTVL.

The sample holds a few counts of this clone. This sequence joins TRBV24-1 and TRBJ2-3; 9 bases match TRBD1. CDR1 and CDR2 from the germline V gene are KGHDR and SFDVKD. The CDR3 is 17 amino acids. Losses at the gene ends were 4 bases for V and 4 bases for J; bases not matched to a gene: 11. In DNA, the CDR3 is TGTGCCACCAGTGACGCCGGACAGGGGATTTGGCCAGATACGCAGTATTTT. This encodes CATSDAGQGIWPDTQYF.

This clone appeared a single time. The chain has TRBV11-3 and TRBJ2-5, with D tentatively TRBD2 (6 bases). CDR1 is SGHNT, CDR2 YENEEA, per germline. The CDR3 has 18 residues. The V end was cut by 1 base, the J end by 5 bases, with 23 bases between. This CDR3 is CASSLGPGRDPGGETQYF. Written as DNA, the CDR3 is TGTGCCAGCAGCTTAGGGCCGGGCAGAGACCCAGGAGGGGAGACCCAGTACTTC.

This chain links TRBV4-2 with TRBJ2-5; TRBD1 is a possible D gene (6 bases). The CDR3 totals 15 residues. Germline values: CDR1 LGHNA, CDR2 YNFKEQ. V lost 5 bases and J 2 bases, leaving 15 bases between the germline ends. CDR3: CASSSSLGQQETQYF. The CDR3 DNA reads as TGTGCCAGCAGCTCCTCCCTAGGACAGCAAGAGACCCAGTACTTC.

This chain connects TRBV30 to TRBJ1-2, with D unclear. CDR3 length: 14 residues. V dropped 2 bases and J dropped 8 bases, with 18 bases sitting between them. The germline V gene has CDR1 GTSNPN and CDR2 SVGIG (reference sequence). Written as DNA, the CDR3 is TGTGCCTGGAGTCGAAGCGCAGTATTTCAAGGCTACACCTTC. Its translation: CAWSRSAVFQGYTF. The full variable domain, in which reference TRBV30 and TRBJ1-2 provide the parts outside the CDR3, is SQTIHQWPATLVQPVGSPLSLECTVEGTSNPNLYWYRQAAGRGLQLLFYSVGIGQISSEVPQNLSASRPQDRQFILSSKKLLLSDSGFYLCAWSRSAVFQGYTFGSGTRLTVV.

The V gene is TRBV6-6, the J gene TRBJ2-2; the D gene is possibly TRBD1 (7 bases). With 6 bases removed from V and 1 base from J, the gap between germline ends came to 15 bases. The CDR3 has 16 amino acids. CDR1 is MNHNY, CDR2 SVGAGI, per germline (reference sequence). CDR3: CASSQRQGGNTGELFF. The CDR3 nucleotides are TGTGCCAGCAGCCAACGACAGGGAGGGAACACCGGGGAGCTGTTTTTT.

V usage is TRBV19 and J usage is TRBJ2-7; 8 nucleotides line up with TRBD1. Germline V lookup: CDR1 LNHDA, CDR2 SQIVND (reference sequence). There are 16 residues in the CDR3. The V segment lost 2 bases and the J segment 4 bases; nucleotides outside the gene matches: 10. This CDR3 reads CASSIIPGQGAYEQYF. The CDR3 nucleotides read TGTGCCAGTAGTATAATCCCCGGGCAGGGGGCTTACGAGCAGTACTTC.

The CDR3 here is CASSTGRTAMIKQYF. Written as DNA, the CDR3 is TGTGCCAGCAGCACAGGGAGAACAGCTATGATAAAGCAGTACTTC. This chain uses TRBV5-6 with TRBJ2-7, with D tentatively TRBD1 (6 bases). Per germline, CDR1 SGHDT and CDR2 YYEEEE. Trimming shortened V by 4 bases and J by 8 bases, and 22 bases separated the two germline ends. There are 15 residues in the CDR3.

On this clone: Additional DNA sequences in this sample encode the identical CDR3. V gene TRBV3-1 (or the pseudogene TRBV3-2) combines with J gene TRBJ2-2; no clear D gene. Trimming left V 1 base short and J 7 bases short, with 7 bases between. The CDR3 is 13 amino acids. The germline V gene encodes CDR1 LGHDT and CDR2 YNNKEL (reference sequence). CDR3 residues: CASSQGGIGELFF. CDR3 sequence (DNA): TGTGCCAGCAGCCAAGGAGGAATCGGGGAGCTGTTTTTT.

J is TRBJ2-7 and V is TRBV14; tentatively, D is TRBD1 (6 bases). Germline CDR1 and CDR2: SGHDN and FVKESK. This CDR3 spans 15 amino acids. Trimming stripped 1 base from V and 0 bases from J, with 10 bases between. CDR3 DNA: TGTGCCAGCAGCCAAGTAGACAGGTTCTCCTACGAGCAGTACTTC. Amino acid sequence: CASSQVDRFSYEQYF.

The chain links TRBV3-1 (or the pseudogene TRBV3-2) to TRBJ2-2, with a possible D match to TRBD1 (6 bases). The CDR3 spans 18 residues. The germline gives CDR1 LGHDT, CDR2 YNNKEL (reference sequence). V was shortened by 3 bases and J by 4 bases, with 21 bases between the two germline ends. The CDR3 region has the DNA TGTGCCAGCAGCCAGTCCGGGACACTACCCACGGGCACCGGGGAGCTGTTTTTT. Its protein is CASSQSGTLPTGTGELFF.